This TCR beta chain was observed in a study of monozygotic twins with inflammatory bowel disease. Through template switching, UMIs that included a 6-nucleotide sample barcode were added. TCRdb reanalyzed the 5' RACE reads, giving one entry per CDR3 protein sequence and no DNA. The sample's table shows roughly 320,000 distinct CDR3 sequences. The CDR3 has 13 amino acids. The germline V gene encodes CDR1 SGHDT and CDR2 YYEEEE. Input material: blood. The TCR was taken from a human donor with ulcerative colitis or Crohn's disease, or a healthy co-twin of an affected twin (not recorded which). The rearrangement links TRBV5-6 to TRBJ2-7; no DNA is available, so the TRBD1 call from TCRdb remains unchecked. CDR3 sequence reads: CASSLGGENEQYF.